The clone carrying this T cell receptor beta chain was observed a single time. The data belong to a study of T cell changes during pregnancy in multiple sclerosis. Repertoires were generated with immunoSEQ multiplex PCR, while TCRdb's copy carries only in-frame clones and drops some. The sample consists of around 100,000 clones, approximately 90% of them appearing once. This receptor was obtained from a female donor with multiple sclerosis, enrolled in a pregnancy study. Sample: peripheral blood, taken after pregnancy.

The CDR3 here is CASTKGQIYEQYF. Here the CDR3 DNA reads TGTGCCAGCACTAAGGGACAGATCTACGAGCAGTACTTC. The chain links TRBV2 to TRBJ2-7; 7 bases fit TRBD1. This CDR3 contains 13 residues. V lost 7 bases and J lost 3; bases outside the gene matches: 6. The V gene's germline CDR1 is SNHLY and CDR2 FYNNEI.